This TCR beta chain was profiled in a study of Ad26.COV2.S vaccination and SARS-CoV-2 variants. The treatment: roughly 18 received Ad26.COV2.S at low or high dose, single or two shots; 5 received placebo; per-sample allocation not given. Sampling happened 63 days after the first vaccine or placebo injection. Germline CDR1 is SGHTA and CDR2 is FQGNSA. The junction had 6 bases not matched to a gene; V was cut back by 0 bases and J by 9 bases. The CDR3 runs 15 residues. Repertoires were generated with immunoSEQ multiplex PCR, while TCRdb's copy carries only in-frame clones and drops some. Here the sample spans roughly 420,000 clones, around 89% being singletons.

This receptor was taken from a person between 18 and 65 years old who received the Ad26.COV2.S COVID-19 vaccine or a placebo. This specimen was peripheral blood, taken in a trial of Ad26.COV2.S vaccine versus placebo. The chain joins TRBV7-2 to TRBJ2-3; 10 bases line up with TRBD2. The DNA of the CDR3 is TGTGCCAGCAGCTTAGCGGGGCTAGCGGGGGACACGCAGTATTTT. Translation gives CASSLAGLAGDTQYF.